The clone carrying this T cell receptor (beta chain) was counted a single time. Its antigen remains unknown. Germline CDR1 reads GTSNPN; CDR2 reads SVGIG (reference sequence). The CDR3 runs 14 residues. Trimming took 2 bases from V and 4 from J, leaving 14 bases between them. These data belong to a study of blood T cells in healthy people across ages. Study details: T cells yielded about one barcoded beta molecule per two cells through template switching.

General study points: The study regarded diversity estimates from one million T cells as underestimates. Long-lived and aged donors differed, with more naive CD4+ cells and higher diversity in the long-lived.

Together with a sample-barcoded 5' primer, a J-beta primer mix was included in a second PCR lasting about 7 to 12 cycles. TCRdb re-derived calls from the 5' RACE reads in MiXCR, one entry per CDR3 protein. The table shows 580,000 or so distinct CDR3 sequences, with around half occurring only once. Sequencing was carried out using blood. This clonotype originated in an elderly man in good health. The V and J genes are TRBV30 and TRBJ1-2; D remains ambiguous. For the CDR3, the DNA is TGTGCCTGGAGTCACCCAGCAAGGCTCTATGGCTACACCTTC. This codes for CAWSHPARLYGYTF.